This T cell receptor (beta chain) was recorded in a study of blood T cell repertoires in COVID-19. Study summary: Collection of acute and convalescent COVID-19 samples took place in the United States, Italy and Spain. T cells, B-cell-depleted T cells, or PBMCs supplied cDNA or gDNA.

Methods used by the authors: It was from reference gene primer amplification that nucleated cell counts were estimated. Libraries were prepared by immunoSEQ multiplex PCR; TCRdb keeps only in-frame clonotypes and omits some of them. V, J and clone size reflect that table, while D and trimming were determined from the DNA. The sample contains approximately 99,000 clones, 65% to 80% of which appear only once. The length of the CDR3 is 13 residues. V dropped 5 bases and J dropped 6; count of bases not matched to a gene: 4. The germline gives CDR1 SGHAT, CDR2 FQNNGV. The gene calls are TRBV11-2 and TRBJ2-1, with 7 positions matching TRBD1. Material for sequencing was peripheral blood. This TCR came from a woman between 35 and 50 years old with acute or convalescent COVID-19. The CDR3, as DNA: TGTGCCAGCAGCCTGGACAGGAGCAATGAGCAGTTCTTC. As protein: CASSLDRSNEQFF. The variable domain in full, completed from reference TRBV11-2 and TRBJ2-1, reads EAGVAQSPRYKIIEKRQSVAFWCNPISGHATLYWYQQILGQGPKLLIQFQNNGVVDDSQLPKDRFSAERLKGVDSTLKIQPAKLEDSAVYLCASSLDRSNEQFFGPGTRLTVL.